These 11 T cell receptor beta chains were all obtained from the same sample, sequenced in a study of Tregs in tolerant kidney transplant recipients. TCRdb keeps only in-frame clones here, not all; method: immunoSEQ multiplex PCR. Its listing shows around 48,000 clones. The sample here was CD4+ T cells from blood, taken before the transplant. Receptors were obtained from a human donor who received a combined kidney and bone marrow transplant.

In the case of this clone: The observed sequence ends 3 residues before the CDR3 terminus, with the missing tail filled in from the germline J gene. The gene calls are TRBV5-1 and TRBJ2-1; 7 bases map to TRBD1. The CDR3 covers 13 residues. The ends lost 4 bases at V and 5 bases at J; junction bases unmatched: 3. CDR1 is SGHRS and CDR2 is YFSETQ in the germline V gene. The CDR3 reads CASSKDRNNEQFF. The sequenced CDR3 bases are TGCGCCAGCAGCAAGGACAGGAACAATGAG.

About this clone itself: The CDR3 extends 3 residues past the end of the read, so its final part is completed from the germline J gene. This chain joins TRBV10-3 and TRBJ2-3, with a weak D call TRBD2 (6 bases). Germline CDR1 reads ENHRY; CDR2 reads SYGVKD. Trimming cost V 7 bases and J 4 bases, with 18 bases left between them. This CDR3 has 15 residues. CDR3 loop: CAINQGAGSADTQYF. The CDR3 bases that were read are TGTGCCATCAACCAAGGGGCGGGGAGTGCAGATACG.

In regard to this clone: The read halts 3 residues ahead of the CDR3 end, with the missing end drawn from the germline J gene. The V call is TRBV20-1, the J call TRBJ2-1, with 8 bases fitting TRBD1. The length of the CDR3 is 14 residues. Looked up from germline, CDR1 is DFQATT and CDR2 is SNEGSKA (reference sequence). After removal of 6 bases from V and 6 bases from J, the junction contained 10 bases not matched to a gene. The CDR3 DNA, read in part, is TGCAGTGCGCAAGGGGGGACAGGTCCCAATGAG. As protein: CSAQGGTGPNE. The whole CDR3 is CSAQGGTGPNEQFF.

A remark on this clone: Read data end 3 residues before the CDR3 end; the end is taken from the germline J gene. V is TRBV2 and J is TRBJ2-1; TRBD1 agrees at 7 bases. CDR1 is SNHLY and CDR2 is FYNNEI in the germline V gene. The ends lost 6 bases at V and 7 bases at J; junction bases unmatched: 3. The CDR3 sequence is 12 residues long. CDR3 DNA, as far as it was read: TGTGCCAGCAGCAAACAGGGGAATGAG. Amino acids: CASSKQGNE. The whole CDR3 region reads CASSKQGNEQFF.

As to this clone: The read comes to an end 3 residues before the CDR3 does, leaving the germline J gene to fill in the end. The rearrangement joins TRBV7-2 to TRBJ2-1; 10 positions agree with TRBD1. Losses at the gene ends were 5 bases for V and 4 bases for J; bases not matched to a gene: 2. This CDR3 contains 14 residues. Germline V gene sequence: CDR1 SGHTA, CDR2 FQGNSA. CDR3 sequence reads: CASSPGQGYNEQFF. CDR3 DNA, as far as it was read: TGTGCCAGCAGCCCGGGACAGGGGTACAATGAG.

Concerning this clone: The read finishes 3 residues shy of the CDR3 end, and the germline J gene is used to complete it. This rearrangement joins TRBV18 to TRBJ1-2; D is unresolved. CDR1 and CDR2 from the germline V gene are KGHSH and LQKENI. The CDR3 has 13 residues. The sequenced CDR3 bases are TGTGCCAGCTCACCGAGGCAGGCTGACGGC. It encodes CASSPRQADG. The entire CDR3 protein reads CASSPRQADGYTF.

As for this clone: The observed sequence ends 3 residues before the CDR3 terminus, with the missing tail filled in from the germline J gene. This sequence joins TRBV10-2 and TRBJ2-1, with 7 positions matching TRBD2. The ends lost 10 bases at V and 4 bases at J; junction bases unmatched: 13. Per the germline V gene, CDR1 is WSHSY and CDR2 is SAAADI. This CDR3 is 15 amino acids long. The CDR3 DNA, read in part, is TGCGCCACCTGGGATTTAAAGCGGGGATACAATGAG. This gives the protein CATWDLKRGYNE. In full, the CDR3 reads CATWDLKRGYNEQFF.

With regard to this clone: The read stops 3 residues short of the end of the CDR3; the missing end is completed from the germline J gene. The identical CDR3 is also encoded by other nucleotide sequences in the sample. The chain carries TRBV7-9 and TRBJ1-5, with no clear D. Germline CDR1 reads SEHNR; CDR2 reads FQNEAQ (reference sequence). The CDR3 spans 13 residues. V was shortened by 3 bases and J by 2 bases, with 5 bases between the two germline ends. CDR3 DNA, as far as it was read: TGTGCCAGCAGCTTCTCGGGCAATCAGCCC. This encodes CASSFSGNQP. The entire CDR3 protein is CASSFSGNQPQHF.

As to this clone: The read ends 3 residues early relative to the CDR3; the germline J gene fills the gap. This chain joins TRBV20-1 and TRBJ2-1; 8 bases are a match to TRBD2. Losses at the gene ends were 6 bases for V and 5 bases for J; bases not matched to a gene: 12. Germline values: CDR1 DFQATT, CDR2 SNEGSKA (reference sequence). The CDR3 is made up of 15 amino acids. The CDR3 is CSADRGSGKNNEQFF. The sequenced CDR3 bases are TGCAGTGCAGATAGAGGTAGCGGGAAGAACAATGAG.

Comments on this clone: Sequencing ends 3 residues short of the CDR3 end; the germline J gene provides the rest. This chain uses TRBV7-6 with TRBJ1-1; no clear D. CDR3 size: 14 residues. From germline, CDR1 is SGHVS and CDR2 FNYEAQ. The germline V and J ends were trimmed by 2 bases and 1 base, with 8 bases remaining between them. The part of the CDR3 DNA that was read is TGTGCCAGCAGCTTAACTCCCGGGAACACTGAA. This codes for CASSLTPGNTE. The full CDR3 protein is CASSLTPGNTEAFF.

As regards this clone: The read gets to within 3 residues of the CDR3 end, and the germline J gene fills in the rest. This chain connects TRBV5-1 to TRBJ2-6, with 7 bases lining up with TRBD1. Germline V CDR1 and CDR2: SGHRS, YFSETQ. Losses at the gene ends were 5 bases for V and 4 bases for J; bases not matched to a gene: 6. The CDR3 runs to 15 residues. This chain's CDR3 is CASSLGTAGANVLTF. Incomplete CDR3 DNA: TGCGCCAGCAGTTTAGGGACAGCCGGGGCCAACGTC.